This T cell receptor (beta chain) is from a study of regulatory T cells in long-lasting Graves disease. Whole-study findings and limits: Sample size was small, which may have lowered accuracy. TRBV28, TRBJ1-2 and TRBJ2-5 emerged as the favored segments in persistent disease.

Arm-PCR of CDR3 regions with iRepertoire HTBI primers generated TCR beta libraries. MiXCR, applied by TCRdb to the multiplex PCR reads, yields one record per CDR3 protein. The sample lists approximately 350,000 distinct CDR3 sequences; 20% to 25% were seen once. Germline trimming cut 6 bases from V and 5 bases from J; bases unmatched to any gene: 7. The CDR3 is 15 residues long. This clonotype was seen only a few times. Its cognate antigen is unknown. Regarding time point: persistent/refractory GD, antithyroid drugs over 5 years with positive TRAb. TCR sequences were obtained from RNA taken from PBMCs. Each of the patients was recruited from an endocrinology department situated in Xi'an, China. The EDTA tubes were filled with roughly 10 milliliters of drawn peripheral blood.

The V gene is TRBV12-3 or TRBV12-4, the J gene TRBJ2-1, with 10 bases lining up with TRBD2. The sequencing used peripheral blood mononuclear cells (PBMCs), collected when the disease was refractory, from a patient treated with antithyroid drugs. This receptor was taken from a woman in her thirties or forties with Graves disease. The CDR3 nucleotides read TGTGCCAGCAGCCCTAGCGGGAGTCCCGACAATGAGCAGTTCTTC. It is translated as CASSPSGSPDNEQFF.